These 22 T cell receptor beta chains came from one sample sequenced in a study of T cells in Graves' hyperthyroidism and ophthalmopathy. TCR beta CDR3 regions were amplified from RNA transcripts. A first-round RT-PCR of the TCR CDR3 used the HTBI primer set. TCRdb itself ran the multiplex PCR reads through MiXCR, one entry per CDR3 protein. In the table there are 500,000 to 550,000 distinct CDR3 sequences, 15% to 20% of which are singletons. The sample was blood. Receptor source: a man in his forties with Graves' ophthalmopathy.

As concerns this clonotype: It may be a read error: a sequence one base away is much more abundant. V is TRBV2 and J is TRBJ2-3; 7 nucleotides match TRBD1. The trim removed 6 bases at V and 9 bases at J, leaving 12 bases unmatched. From germline, CDR1 is SNHLY and CDR2 FYNNEI. This CDR3 comprises 14 residues. The CDR3 bases are TGTGCCAGCAGCCAAGGACCCAGGGGGATGACGCAGTATTTT. Protein product: CASSQGPRGMTQYF. Filled out from reference TRBV2 and TRBJ2-3, the complete variable domain reads EPEVTQTPSHQVTQMGQEVILRCVPISNHLYFYWYRQILGQKVEFLVSFYNNEISEKSEIFDDQFSVERPDGSNFTLKIRSTKLEDSAMYFCASSQGPRGMTQYFGPGTRLTVL.

The V and J genes are TRBV7-8 and TRBJ2-1, with 14 bases lining up with TRBD2. The germline CDR1 and CDR2 sequences are SGHVS and FQNEAQ. The V segment lost 6 bases and the J segment 8 bases; nucleotides outside the gene matches: 9. The CDR3 consists of 16 residues. The CDR3 protein is CASRDGTSGRGHEQFF. The CDR3 DNA reads TGTGCCAGCAGGGATGGGACTAGCGGGAGAGGGCATGAGCAGTTCTTC.

This chain joins TRBV4-1 and TRBJ2-7; 8 positions agree with TRBD2. This CDR3 region has 16 residues. Germline V gene lookup returns CDR1 MGHRA and CDR2 YSYEKL. V trimming: 1 base; J trimming: 4 bases; junction bases outside the gene matches: 9. The CDR3 protein is CASSQGVSGSGYEQYF. The CDR3 DNA is TGCGCCAGCAGCCAAGGGGTGAGCGGGAGTGGGTACGAGCAGTACTTC.

This clonotype was recorded a few times. This chain uses TRBV9 with TRBJ2-1; 9 bases map to TRBD2. This CDR3 spans 16 amino acids. Unmatched junction bases numbered 11, after V lost 4 bases and J lost 6 bases. CDR1 is SGDLS, CDR2 YYNGEE, per germline. In DNA form, the CDR3 reads TGTGCCAGCAGCACCTTAAGCGGGAGGACAAGCAATGAGCAGTTCTTC. It codes for CASSTLSGRTSNEQFF.

This clonotype was picked up many times. The CDR3 spells CASTGGGQGNTEAFF. For the CDR3, the DNA is TGTGCCAGCACCGGGGGAGGACAGGGGAACACTGAAGCTTTCTTT. This chain connects TRBV2 to TRBJ1-1, with 8 positions matching TRBD1. This CDR3 comprises 15 residues. Germline V gene data show CDR1 as SNHLY and CDR2 as FYNNEI. The V gene end was trimmed by 7 bases and the J gene end by 1 base; junction bases not matched to a gene: 8.

This sequence joins TRBV28 and TRBJ2-2; D remains unclear. Germline V CDR1 and CDR2: MDHEN, SYDVKM. The CDR3 is 14 residues long. V was pared by 7 bases and J by 7 bases, with 16 bases between. DNA of the CDR3: TGTGCCAGCACGGTGGGGTCACGGGTCGGGGAGCTGTTTTTT. Translating gives CASTVGSRVGELFF.

Points on this clonotype: It may be a read error: a sequence one base away is much more abundant. This chain links TRBV11-3 with TRBJ2-3; 8 positions agree with TRBD2. CDR3 length equals 16 residues. The germline V gene encodes CDR1 SGHNT and CDR2 YENEEA. The CDR3 DNA is TGTACCAGCAGCTCTATAAGCGGGAGAGGTACAGATACGCAGTATTTT. Translation: CTSSSISGRGTDTQYF.

This clonotype was counted a few times. The CDR3 DNA reads as TGTGCCAGCAGCTCAAATTCGCAGGGGTCTAATGAAAAACTGTTTTTT. Its translation: CASSSNSQGSNEKLFF. The chain joins TRBV7-9 to TRBJ1-4, with D possibly being TRBD1 (6 bases). The germline V gene has CDR1 SEHNR and CDR2 FQNEAQ (reference sequence). This CDR3 comprises 16 residues. V shed 4 bases and J shed 3 bases, with 15 bases lying between them.

This clonotype was seen ten or more times. The rearrangement links TRBV20-1 to TRBJ2-1, with TRBD2 as a possible D gene (5 bases). With 5 bases removed from V and 9 bases from J, the gap between germline ends came to 14 bases. There are 12 residues in the CDR3. CDR1 and CDR2 (germline): DFQATT, SNEGSKA (reference sequence). CDR3 region: CSAPRREGEQFF. CDR3 bases: TGCAGTGCTCCGAGGAGAGAGGGTGAGCAGTTCTTC.

The V and J genes are TRBV25-1 and TRBJ2-1; 15 nucleotides agree with TRBD2. The CDR3 totals 16 residues. CDR1 and CDR2 from the germline V gene are MGHDK and SYGVNS. V gave up 8 bases and J gave up 8 bases; unmatched junction bases: 10. CDR3 bases: TGTGCCAGCGAACCCGGGACTAGCGGGAGGCACTATGAGCAGTTCTTC. It translates to CASEPGTSGRHYEQFF.

This rearrangement joins TRBV29-1 to TRBJ2-7, with a possible D match to TRBD2 (6 bases). There are 12 residues in the CDR3. Trimming cost V 4 bases and J 3 bases, with 10 bases left between them. CDR1 and CDR2 from the germline V gene are SQVTM and ANQGSEA. This CDR3 is CSVASEHYEQYF. The CDR3 DNA is TGCAGCGTTGCTAGCGAGCACTACGAGCAGTACTTC.

The count of this clonotype is one. The genes are TRBV10-3 and TRBJ1-2; 10 bases fit TRBD1. J was trimmed by 9 bases and V by 8 bases; bases with no gene match: 3. CDR3 size: 11 residues. Per germline, CDR1 ENHRY and CDR2 SYGVKD. The CDR3 bases are TGTGCCATCGGGACAGGGGAGAGCTACACCTTC. It codes for CAIGTGESYTF.

The sample holds many counts of this clonotype. The chain recombines TRBV11-3 with TRBJ2-3, with 12 nucleotides matching TRBD2. The germline V gene has CDR1 SGHNT and CDR2 YENEEA. This CDR3 has 16 amino acids. The V and J ends lost 4 bases and 5 bases, in that order; junction bases with no gene match: 7. CDR3 sequence reads: CASSSGLAGTQDTQYF. The DNA of the CDR3 is TGTGCCAGCAGCTCCGGACTAGCGGGGACCCAAGATACGCAGTATTTT.

This chain joins TRBV7-3 and TRBJ2-1; 9 bases are a match to TRBD2. The germline gives CDR1 SGHTA, CDR2 FQGTGA. V shed 8 bases and J 9 bases; nucleotides not matched to a gene: 17. This CDR3 has 16 residues. CDR3 residues: CASVSRGGSGRFEQFF. CDR3 bases: TGTGCCAGCGTATCTCGGGGGGGTAGCGGGAGATTTGAGCAGTTCTTC.

This clonotype was seen ten or more times. The chain has TRBV12-3 or TRBV12-4 and TRBJ2-7; 9 positions match TRBD1. Trimming took 4 bases from V and 6 from J; bases not matched to a gene: 4. This CDR3 contains 13 residues. The CDR3 sequence: CASSSGQGAEQYF. In DNA form, the CDR3 reads TGTGCCAGCAGTTCGGGACAGGGCGCCGAGCAGTACTTC.

A note on this clonotype: This could be a read error, since a much larger clone is one nucleotide away. The chain is built from TRBV20-1 and TRBJ2-1, with 7 nucleotides matching TRBD2. Germline-derived CDR1 and CDR2 are DFQATT and SNEGSKA (reference sequence). The CDR3 sequence is 11 residues long. The CDR3 protein is CGARREYEQFF. For the CDR3, the DNA is TGCGGTGCTCGGCGGGAGTATGAGCAGTTCTTC.

This clonotype was counted at least ten times. V usage is TRBV2 and J usage is TRBJ1-5, with 11 bases lining up with TRBD1. The CDR3 is 16 amino acids. In germline, CDR1 is SNHLY, CDR2 FYNNEI. V dropped 4 bases and J dropped 2; count of bases not matched to a gene: 4. CDR3 sequence reads: CASSGGQGAGNQPQHF. As DNA, the CDR3 is TGTGCCAGCAGTGGAGGACAGGGGGCCGGCAATCAGCCCCAGCATTTT.

V is TRBV18 and J is TRBJ1-1; D unresolved. Germline V gives CDR1 KGHSH, CDR2 LQKENI. V was pared by 2 bases and J by 5 bases, with 15 bases between. This CDR3 region has 15 residues. The CDR3 sequence: CASSPFQMGGTEAFF. For the CDR3, the DNA is TGTGCCAGCTCACCATTTCAGATGGGAGGGACTGAAGCTTTCTTT. The entire variable domain, with the rest obtained from reference TRBV18 and TRBJ1-1, is as follows: NAGVMQNPRHLVRRRGQEARLRCSPMKGHSHVYWYRQLPEEGLKFMVYLQKENIIDESGMPKERFSAEFPKEGPSILRIQQVVRGDSAAYFCASSPFQMGGTEAFFGQGTRLTVV.

This clonotype came up a few times. The J gene is TRBJ2-1, the V gene TRBV11-2; no clear D. This CDR3 has 15 residues. The V end was cut by 5 bases, the J end by 0 bases, with 11 bases between. Germline V lookup: CDR1 SGHAT, CDR2 FQNNGV. In DNA form, the CDR3 reads TGTGCCAGCAGCCCTCGACCAGACTCCTACAATGAGCAGTTCTTC. Protein product: CASSPRPDSYNEQFF. The full variable domain, rest sourced from reference TRBV11-2 and TRBJ2-1, is EAGVAQSPRYKIIEKRQSVAFWCNPISGHATLYWYQQILGQGPKLLIQFQNNGVVDDSQLPKDRFSAERLKGVDSTLKIQPAKLEDSAVYLCASSPRPDSYNEQFFGPGTRLTVL.

This clonotype appeared many times. This chain uses TRBV28 with TRBJ2-5; no clear D. V lost 6 bases and J 5 bases, leaving 19 bases between the germline ends. This CDR3 spans 15 amino acids. Germline V gives CDR1 MDHEN, CDR2 SYDVKM. CDR3 in amino acids: CASRPIDTLEETQYF. CDR3 bases: TGTGCCAGCAGACCAATAGACACCCTCGAGGAGACCCAGTACTTC.

The sample holds a few counts of this clonotype. J is TRBJ2-5 and V is TRBV7-6; D possibly matches TRBD1 or TRBD2 (5 bases each). The CDR3 has 14 residues. Germline CDR1 is SGHVS and CDR2 is FNYEAQ. Trimming removed 4 bases from V and 2 bases from J, with 11 bases in between. The CDR3 loop reads CASSSGTLQETQYF. Here the CDR3 DNA reads TGTGCCAGCAGCTCCGGGACCCTTCAAGAGACCCAGTACTTC. The full variable domain, in which reference TRBV7-6 and TRBJ2-5 provide the parts outside the CDR3, is GAGVSQSPRYKVTKRGQDVALRCDPISGHVSLYWYRQALGQGPEFLTYFNYEAQQDKSGLPNDRFSAERPEGSISTLTIQRTEQRDSAMYRCASSSGTLQETQYFGPGTRLLVL.

The table lists this clonotype with many counts. This chain joins TRBV11-2 and TRBJ2-7; D is undetermined. Germline V lookup: CDR1 SGHAT, CDR2 FQNNGV. The V gene lost 1 base and the J gene lost 2 bases, with 9 bases spanning the gap. The CDR3 spans 14 residues. DNA for the CDR3: TGTGCCAGCAGCTTAGGCTACGGTACCTACGAGCAGTACTTC. This sequence encodes CASSLGYGTYEQYF. Variable domain in full (rest from reference TRBV11-2 and TRBJ2-7): EAGVAQSPRYKIIEKRQSVAFWCNPISGHATLYWYQQILGQGPKLLIQFQNNGVVDDSQLPKDRFSAERLKGVDSTLKIQPAKLEDSAVYLCASSLGYGTYEQYFGPGTRLTVT.